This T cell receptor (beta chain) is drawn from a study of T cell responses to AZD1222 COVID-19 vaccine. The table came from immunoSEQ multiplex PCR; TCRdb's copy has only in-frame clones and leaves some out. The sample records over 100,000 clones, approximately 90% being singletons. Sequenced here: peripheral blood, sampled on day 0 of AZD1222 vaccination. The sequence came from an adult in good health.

CDR3 region: CASSPRGANTEAFF. The CDR3 coding sequence is TGTGCCAGTAGTCCCCGAGGGGCGAACACTGAAGCTTTCTTT. The chain is built from TRBV19 and TRBJ1-1; possibly TRBD1 for D (5 bases). Per the germline V gene, CDR1 is LNHDA and CDR2 is SQIVND (reference sequence). V lost 5 bases to trimming and J lost 1 base, with 11 bases between them. There are 14 residues in the CDR3.